The rows below give T cell receptor beta chains drawn from one sample of a study of neurological immune-mediated disorders. TCRdb ran MiXCR on the 5' RACE reads and lists one entry per CDR3 protein. In the table there are some 53,000 distinct CDR3 sequences, 16% of which are singletons. Sequencing was done on a sample of PBMCs. These TCRs come from a man aged 55-75 years in good health. The CDR3 runs from the conserved cysteine through the conserved F or W. Each record gives: J gene, clone size, V gene, CDR3 protein. Clone size is given for some rows only: seen once, a few or many times, or a class if the clone is expanded.

TRBJ2-2 | many | TRBV15 | CATSRDNRVGYGELFF
TRBJ1-2 | few | TRBV25-1 | CASSTGMGYGYTF
TRBJ2-7 | many | TRBV10-3 | CAISTTQGSEQYF
TRBJ1-6 | many | TRBV7-8 | CASSLVSGYNSPLHF
TRBJ2-7 | many | TRBV29-1 | CSVREQGAYEQYF
TRBJ2-7 | few | TRBV5-1 | CASSSNRLAGEGEQYF
TRBJ2-5 | many | TRBV24-1 | CATSDPNQETQYF
TRBJ2-4 | few | TRBV5-1 | CASSLAGINIQYF
TRBJ2-1 | many | TRBV5-1 | CASSLESPSYNEQFF
TRBJ1-6 | many | TRBV12-3/TRBV12-4 | CASSWEDSPLHF
TRBJ2-7 | many | TRBV29-1 | CSVRDRGYEQYF
TRBJ2-7 | many | TRBV6-1 | CASSEAGATATEEQYF
TRBJ1-5 | many | TRBV2 | CASRRDRGRNQPQHF
TRBJ2-5 | many | TRBV6-5 | CASSSPSQPLSQETQYF
TRBJ1-1 | . | TRBV21-1 | CASSTPDSLNTEAFF
TRBJ2-3 | many | TRBV5-1 | CASSFGDSRTDTQYF
TRBJ2-3 | many | TRBV7-2 | CASSSGQGVDTQYF
TRBJ1-4 | many | TRBV6-1 | CASTPGQGYEKLFF
TRBJ2-3 | many | TRBV12-3/TRBV12-4 | CASSRDSASPDTQYF
TRBJ2-3 | many | TRBV29-1 | CSVAGHFTDTQYF
TRBJ2-1 | . | TRBV3-1 | CASSQLLHNEQFF
TRBJ2-3 | many | TRBV6-2/TRBV6-3 | CASSSTLDTQYF
TRBJ2-7 | few | TRBV20-1 | CSAGDFSYEQYF
TRBJ2-5 | few | TRBV5-4 | CASSGDSLETQYF
TRBJ2-1 | . | TRBV10-1 | CASGRSGSYNEQFF
TRBJ2-2 | many | TRBV12-3/TRBV12-4 | CASSLRQGAPTGELFF
TRBJ1-1 | many | TRBV5-1 | CASSLTGTVGEAFF
TRBJ2-5 | few | TRBV5-1 | CASSLRAGGTETQYF
TRBJ1-1 | many | TRBV5-1 | CASSSTSGQGNTEAFF
TRBJ1-2 | many | TRBV7-2 | CASSLAGANYGYTF
TRBJ2-2 | many | TRBV7-3 | CASSRSPPPAELFF